This T cell receptor (beta chain) was sequenced for a study of blood T cell repertoires in COVID-19. Repertoires were generated with immunoSEQ multiplex PCR, while TCRdb's copy carries only in-frame clones and drops some. The sample yields about 230,000 clones, less than 85% seen once. CDR1 and CDR2 from the germline V gene are LNHDA and SQIVND (reference sequence). The V end was cut by 3 bases, the J end by 6 bases, with 15 bases between. The CDR3 runs 15 residues. The specimen sequenced was peripheral blood. The chain combines TRBV19 with TRBJ1-5, with a possible D match to TRBD1 (6 bases). The source of this sequence is an older woman with active or convalescent COVID-19. CDR3 DNA: TGTGCCAGTAGTATCAAGCAGGGGTGGGTTCAGCCCCAGCATTTT. This encodes CASSIKQGWVQPQHF.